This is a list of T cell receptor beta chains from one sample in a study of cytomegalovirus exposure and HLA in healthy donors. The assay was immunoSEQ multiplex PCR, and TCRdb's table has in-frame clones only and misses some. The sample shows some 130,000 clones, approximately 94% of them seen only once. What was sequenced was PBMCs. The origin of the receptors is a man aged 18 to 35 in good health and CMV-seropositive. Both conserved end residues are part of each CDR3. D genes are given only for firm matches. Clone size, where shown, is once, few, many, or a class for clones that have expanded.

d_gene	len	abundance	v_gene	j_gene	CDR3aa	CDR3nt
TRBD2	17	NA	TRBV5-1	TRBJ2-3	CASSPKLAGGPADTQYF	TGCGCCAGCAGCCCGAAACTAGCGGGAGGGCCCGCAGATACGCAGTATTTT
TRBD1	14	NA	TRBV2	TRBJ1-6	CARSEGTGDSPLHF	TGTGCCAGATCAGAGGGGACAGGGGACTCACCCCTCCACTTT
NA	13	NA	TRBV5-1	TRBJ2-7	CASSAEGGYEQYF	TGCGCCAGCAGCGCAGAGGGAGGATACGAGCAGTACTTC
TRBD2	15	NA	TRBV5-6	TRBJ2-1	CASSLAAGVGNEQFF	TGTGCCAGCAGCTTGGCCGCGGGAGTAGGGAATGAGCAGTTCTTC
NA	14	NA	TRBV7-6	TRBJ2-7	CASSLGGRPYEQYF	TGTGCCAGCAGCCTAGGAGGGCGGCCCTACGAGCAGTACTTC
NA	11	NA	TRBV29-1	TRBJ2-3	CSVGSGDTQYF	TGCAGCGTTGGCAGCGGGGATACGCAGTATTTT
TRBD2	12	NA	TRBV9	TRBJ2-1	CASSQDGGEQFF	TGTGCCAGCAGCCAAGACGGGGGGGAGCAGTTCTTC
TRBD1	18	NA	TRBV7-9	TRBJ2-6	CASSPPTGDRSGANVLTF	TGTGCCAGCAGCCCCCCGACAGGGGACCGCTCTGGGGCCAACGTCCTGACTTTC
TRBD2	15	NA	TRBV2	TRBJ2-3	CASRVLAVSTDTQYF	TGTGCCAGCAGAGTACTAGCGGTTAGCACAGATACGCAGTATTTT
TRBD2	15	NA	TRBV7-9	TRBJ2-3	CASSEPGLATDTQYF	TGTGCCAGCAGCGAGCCGGGACTAGCGACAGATACGCAGTATTTT
TRBD1	17	NA	TRBV9	TRBJ2-7	CASSAREGQGFPYEQYF	TGTGCCAGCAGCGCCCGAGAGGGACAGGGGTTTCCCTACGAGCAGTACTTC
TRBD1	17	NA	TRBV27	TRBJ1-5	CASSLWRGQGKRQPQHF	TGTGCCAGCAGTTTGTGGAGGGGACAGGGGAAACGTCAGCCCCAGCATTTT
NA	11	NA	TRBV28	TRBJ1-2	CASHRVGGYTF	TGTGCCAGCCACCGGGTGGGTGGCTACACCTTC
NA	14	once	TRBV7-2	TRBJ2-7	CASSLERSSYEQYF	TGTGCCAGCAGCTTAGAACGGAGCTCCTACGAGCAGTACTTC
NA	15	NA	TRBV7-9	TRBJ1-1	CASSLDGEGDTEAFF	TGTGCCAGCAGCTTAGATGGGGAGGGGGACACTGAAGCTTTCTTT
NA	13	NA	TRBV10-2	TRBJ2-2	CASSDRNTGELFF	TGCGCCAGCAGTGATAGGAACACCGGGGAGCTGTTTTTT
TRBD1	15	NA	TRBV5-1	TRBJ2-3	CASSPRQGSTDTQYF	TGCGCCAGCAGCCCCCGACAGGGTAGCACAGATACGCAGTATTTT
NA	13	NA	TRBV19	TRBJ2-3	CASRMTGTDTQYF	TGTGCCAGTCGAATGACAGGCACAGATACGCAGTATTTT